The next 30 T cell receptor beta chains were all read from a single sample in a study of control samples from healthy donors and cancer patients. The protocol was immunoSEQ multiplex PCR, while the TCRdb copy is restricted to in-frame clones and leaves out a portion. The sample contains about 51,000 clones, approximately 91% of which appear only once. The sample comprised PBMCs. Receptors were obtained from a man aged 50 to 60 with head and neck cancer.

V usage is TRBV11-1 and J usage is TRBJ1-2, with a possible D match to TRBD1 (5 bases). The ends were cut back, 1 base at V and 0 bases at J, with 6 bases in the middle. CDR3 length: 14 residues. CDR1 is SGHAT, CDR2 FQDESV, per germline (reference sequence). The CDR3 loop reads CASSLGTTNYGYTF. CDR3 DNA sequence: TGTGCCAGCAGCTTAGGGACAACTAACTATGGCTACACCTTC. Full variable domain (rest looked up from reference TRBV11-1 and TRBJ1-2): EAEVAQSPRYKITEKSQAVAFWCDPISGHATLYWYRQILGQGPELLVQFQDESVVDDSQLPKDRFSAERLKGVDSTLKIQPAELGDSAMYLCASSLGTTNYGYTFGSGTRLTVV.

This clone occurred a few times. The V call is TRBV5-4, the J call TRBJ2-7; 8 bases line up with TRBD1. Looked up from germline, CDR1 is SGHNT and CDR2 is YYREEE (reference sequence). This CDR3 has 14 residues. Losses at the gene ends were 0 bases for V and 5 bases for J; bases not matched to a gene: 4. CDR3 coding DNA: TGTGCCAGCAGCTTGGACAGGGGGGTCAACGAGCAGTACTTC. This translates into CASSLDRGVNEQYF.

The chain combines TRBV6-5 with TRBJ1-5; D is perhaps TRBD1 (5 bases). Trimming took 5 bases from V and 6 from J, leaving 14 bases between them. This CDR3 region has 14 residues. The germline V gene encodes CDR1 MNHEY and CDR2 SVGAGI. The CDR3 nucleotides read TGTGCCAGCAGTCCCCAGGGAGCTAGTCAGCCCCAGCATTTT. Encoded protein: CASSPQGASQPQHF.

The chain is built from TRBV9 and TRBJ1-1; no definite D call. Germline-derived CDR1 and CDR2 are SGDLS and YYNGEE. V was trimmed by 3 bases and J by 1 base, leaving 10 bases between them. The CDR3 totals 14 residues. The DNA of the CDR3 is TGTGCCAGCAGCGCCGAGGTGGGGAACACTGAAGCTTTCTTT. This translates into CASSAEVGNTEAFF.

The chain joins TRBV5-1 to TRBJ1-5, with TRBD1 matching 7 bases. This CDR3 is 14 amino acids long. CDR1 is SGHRS, CDR2 YFSETQ, per germline. Trimming removed 4 bases from V and 6 bases from J; junction bases left unmatched: 7. The CDR3 DNA reads as TGCGCCAGCAGCCACACAGGGGAGAGTCAGCCCCAGCATTTT. Translated, it gives CASSHTGESQPQHF.

The chain joins TRBV28 to TRBJ2-3; weak D call: TRBD1 (6 bases). The CDR3 extends over 15 amino acids. Trimming pared 3 bases from V and 4 bases from J, leaving 14 bases between. The germline gives CDR1 MDHEN, CDR2 SYDVKM. As DNA, the CDR3 is TGTGCCAGCAGTTTCCCAGGGGTTAGCGCAGATACGCAGTATTTT. This translates into CASSFPGVSADTQYF.

The chain links TRBV5-5 to TRBJ2-7; no clear D gene. The CDR3 contains 15 residues. Deletions cut 0 bases from V and 4 bases from J, with 14 bases between. Germline V lookup: CDR1 SGHKS, CDR2 YYEKEE (reference sequence). This CDR3 is CASSLDRAQRYEQYF. CDR3 bases: TGTGCCAGCAGCTTGGACCGCGCCCAGAGGTACGAGCAGTACTTC.

The V gene is TRBV14, the J gene TRBJ1-2, with 9 bases that match TRBD1. Trimming took 1 base from V and 7 from J; bases not matched to a gene: 4. This CDR3 comprises 14 residues. The V gene's germline CDR1 is SGHDN and CDR2 FVKESK. CDR3 protein: CASSQGTGGSGYTF. The CDR3 DNA follows: TGTGCCAGCAGCCAAGGAACAGGGGGCTCTGGCTACACCTTC.

The J gene is TRBJ2-7, the V gene TRBV7-9; D is perhaps TRBD1 (5 bases). Trimming stripped 3 bases from V and 1 base from J, with 19 bases between. This CDR3 comprises 17 residues. Germline loops: CDR1 SEHNR, CDR2 FQNEAQ (reference sequence). The CDR3 bases are TGTGCCAGCAGCTTGGTCCCTCCCAGGGTAGGGTCCTACGAGCAGTACTTC. Translating it yields CASSLVPPRVGSYEQYF.

This chain joins TRBV5-1 and TRBJ1-6, with 7 bases identical to TRBD1. CDR1 and CDR2 (germline): SGHRS, YFSETQ. The CDR3 is made up of 15 amino acids. Germline trimming cut 0 bases from V and 6 bases from J; bases unmatched to any gene: 3. In DNA, the CDR3 is TGCGCCAGCAGCTTGGGTGGACAGGTTAATTCACCCCTCCACTTT. Its protein is CASSLGGQVNSPLHF.

This sequence joins TRBV10-2 and TRBJ1-2; D is unresolved. CDR3 length: 14 amino acids. The germline CDR1 and CDR2 sequences are WSHSY and SAAADI. Trimming shortened V by 0 bases and J by 8 bases, and 13 bases separated the two germline ends. CDR3 bases: TGCGCCAGCAGTGAGTCTCGGATCGACGGGGGCTACACCTTC. It specifies CASSESRIDGGYTF.

V and J are TRBV6-2 or TRBV6-3 and TRBJ1-5, with D hard to call. Germline V gene lookup returns CDR1 MNHEY and CDR2 SVGEGT. The CDR3 has 16 amino acids. The germline V and J ends were trimmed by 2 bases and 1 base, with 12 bases remaining between them. The DNA of the CDR3 is TGTGCCAGCAGTTACGGTTGGGTCTCGAGCAATCAGCCCCAGCATTTT. This codes for CASSYGWVSSNQPQHF.

This sequence joins TRBV28 and TRBJ2-7, with 7 bases that match TRBD2. From germline, CDR1 is MDHEN and CDR2 SYDVKM. The CDR3 is made up of 12 amino acids. After removal of 6 bases from V and 7 bases from J, the junction contained 6 bases not matched to a gene. The DNA of the CDR3 is TGTGCCAGCAGCTGGGAGGGAGAGGAGCAGTACTTC. Translated: CASSWEGEEQYF.

V is TRBV4-1 and J is TRBJ2-1; 8 bases are a match to TRBD2. Germline CDR1 reads MGHRA; CDR2 reads YSYEKL. The CDR3 extends over 17 amino acids. V shed 0 bases and J 0 bases; nucleotides not matched to a gene: 4. The CDR3 loop reads CASSQESGGSSYNEQFF. DNA for the CDR3: TGCGCCAGCAGCCAAGAAAGCGGGGGAAGCTCCTACAATGAGCAGTTCTTC.

The CDR3 region is CATVGTSGRAGELFF. CDR3 bases: TGTGCCACCGTAGGGACTAGCGGGAGGGCCGGGGAGCTGTTTTTT. V is TRBV6-5 and J is TRBJ2-2, with 16 bases lining up with TRBD2. CDR3 size: 15 residues. The V and J ends lost 10 bases and 6 bases, in that order; junction bases with no gene match: 5. Germline CDR1 reads MNHEY; CDR2 reads SVGAGI.

The chain combines TRBV10-2 with TRBJ2-7, with a tentative D call TRBD1 (6 bases). The V end was cut by 5 bases, the J end by 3 bases, with 11 bases between. The V gene's germline CDR1 is WSHSY and CDR2 SAAADI. The CDR3 is made up of 13 amino acids. In DNA, the CDR3 is TGCGCCAGCAGTTTTTCAGGGGACTACGAGCAGTACTTC. Translated, it gives CASSFSGDYEQYF.

This clone has a single count. The V call is TRBV28, the J call TRBJ1-3, with 8 bases that match TRBD1. V gave up 7 bases and J gave up 6 bases; unmatched junction bases: 11. The CDR3 runs to 15 residues. CDR1 and CDR2 (germline): MDHEN, SYDVKM. The DNA of the CDR3 is TGTGCCAGCAAAAGACAGGGGTTCTTTGAAAACACCATATATTTT. This gives the protein CASKRQGFFENTIYF.

The V gene is TRBV2, the J gene TRBJ1-4; D gene ambiguous. Between the trimmed V and J ends, which lost 9 bases and 11 bases, there was a span of 31 bases. Per the germline V gene, CDR1 is SNHLY and CDR2 is FYNNEI. This CDR3 comprises 17 residues. CDR3 sequence reads: CARPNQHLGNRFWKLFF. The CDR3 nucleotides read TGTGCCAGGCCGAACCAGCACCTGGGCAATCGGTTTTGGAAACTGTTTTTT.

This clone is a singleton in its sample. The rearrangement links TRBV4-3 to TRBJ2-7; D call uncertain. Germline values: CDR1 LGHNA, CDR2 YSLEER. The CDR3 covers 15 residues. The V gene lost 0 bases and the J gene lost 2 bases, with 11 bases spanning the gap. The DNA of the CDR3 is TGCGCCAGCAGCCAAGATCGGTTGGGGACCTACGAGCAGTACTTC. Its translation is CASSQDRLGTYEQYF.

The sample holds a few counts of this clone. The rearrangement joins TRBV2 to TRBJ1-6; no clear D. Looked up from germline, CDR1 is SNHLY and CDR2 is FYNNEI. V lost 6 bases and J lost 7, with 16 bases in between. This CDR3 has 15 residues. In DNA form, the CDR3 reads TGTGCCAGCAGCCCCGTGGAGTTTGGGAATTCACCCCTCCACTTT. This encodes CASSPVEFGNSPLHF.

This chain links TRBV9 with TRBJ2-3; 9 bases agree with TRBD1. CDR1 is SGDLS and CDR2 is YYNGEE in the germline V gene. V was clipped by 4 bases and J by 2 bases; unmatched bases: 11. The CDR3 contains 17 residues. The CDR3 coding sequence is TGTGCCAGCAGCTCCACAGGGGGCGCGATCACCACAGATACGCAGTATTTT. Amino acids: CASSSTGGAITTDTQYF.

The V call is TRBV3-1 (or the pseudogene TRBV3-2), the J call TRBJ1-6; D unclear. The CDR3 totals 15 residues. CDR1 LGHDT and CDR2 YNNKEL come from the germline V gene (reference sequence). Trimming took off 4 bases at V and 3 bases at J, with 10 bases between the two ends. Here the CDR3 reads CASSRRTDYNSPLHF. In DNA form, the CDR3 reads TGTGCCAGCAGCCGAAGGACGGACTATAATTCACCCCTCCACTTT.

The chain is built from TRBV21-1 and TRBJ1-4; the table's D call, TRBD1, was not checked against the DNA. TRBV21-1 is recorded as a pseudogene. This CDR3 comprises 17 residues. CDR3 in amino acids: CASSNRDRGDRGEKLFF. The CDR3 bases are TGTGCCAGCAGCAATAGGGACAGGGGTGACCGAGGGGAAAAACTGTTTTTT.

This chain joins TRBV6-5 and TRBJ2-7; D is unresolved. This CDR3 is built from 12 residues. The germline gives CDR1 MNHEY, CDR2 SVGAGI. Trimming took 0 bases from V and 10 from J, leaving 10 bases between them. CDR3 in amino acids: CASSYSSGRQYF. The CDR3, as DNA: TGTGCCAGCAGTTACTCATCAGGACGTCAGTACTTC.

This clone was observed a single time. The chain has TRBV6-1 and TRBJ1-5; D call uncertain. V lost 2 bases and J lost 2, with 19 bases in between. The CDR3 length is 18 residues. CDR1 is MNHNS and CDR2 is SASEGT in the germline V gene. CDR3 region: CASSESGLGRFRNQPQHF. The CDR3 DNA reads TGTGCCAGCAGTGAATCAGGTCTGGGTAGGTTTCGCAATCAGCCCCAGCATTTT.

On this clone: One junction end does not reproduce the germline sequence, and a read error may be involved. The chain uses TRBV7-7 and TRBJ2-5, with D perhaps matching TRBD1 or TRBD2 (7 bases each). The CDR3 spans 14 residues. The germline V gene has CDR1 SSHAT and CDR2 FNYEAQ (reference sequence). The DNA of the CDR3 is TGTGCTAGCAGCTCGAACAGGGGAGGGGAGACCCAGTACTTC. This sequence encodes CASSSNRGGETQYF. The full variable domain, completed using reference TRBV7-7 and TRBJ2-5, is GAGVSQSPRYKVTKRGQDVTLRCDPISSHATLYWYQQALGQGPEFLTYFNYEAQPDKSGLPSDRFSAERPEGSISTLTIQRTEQRDSAMYRCASSSNRGGETQYFGPGTRLLVL.

The chain links TRBV4-3 to TRBJ1-3; 8 bases map to TRBD1. Trimming removed 4 bases from V and 0 bases from J; junction bases left unmatched: 8. Germline CDR1 is LGHNA and CDR2 is YSLEER. CDR3 size: 17 residues. The CDR3 loop reads CASSPTDRVPSGNTIYF. The CDR3 nucleotides read TGCGCCAGCAGCCCAACGGACAGGGTCCCCTCTGGAAACACCATATATTTT.

The V and J genes are TRBV19 and TRBJ2-7; TRBD2 agrees at 8 bases. CDR1 and CDR2 (germline): LNHDA, SQIVND (reference sequence). V trimming: 5 bases; J trimming: 0 bases; junction bases outside the gene matches: 9. The CDR3 loop spans 16 amino acids. The CDR3 nucleotides are TGTGCCAGTAGTGAAGCGGGGGACTACCGCTCCTACGAGCAGTACTTC. This encodes CASSEAGDYRSYEQYF.

This rearrangement joins TRBV6-1 to TRBJ2-3; a possible D gene is TRBD1 (6 bases). This CDR3 is 16 amino acids long. Trimming removed 2 bases from V and 0 bases from J, with 12 bases in between. The germline gives CDR1 MNHNS, CDR2 SASEGT. In DNA, the CDR3 is TGTGCCAGCAGTGAAAGTGGGGGCTTTAGCACAGATACGCAGTATTTT. It specifies CASSESGGFSTDTQYF.

In its sample, this clone ranks as hyperexpanded. The gene calls are TRBV10-3 and TRBJ1-5, with no clear D. Germline V gene lookup returns CDR1 ENHRY and CDR2 SYGVKD. This CDR3 contains 17 residues. V dropped 0 bases and J dropped 6 bases, with 18 bases sitting between them. The CDR3 nucleotides read TGTGCCATCAGTGAGTCGCGCGACATACCTCTCGGTCAGCCCCAGCATTTT. Its translation is CAISESRDIPLGQPQHF.